This TCR beta chain is drawn from a study of cytomegalovirus exposure and HLA in healthy donors (dated by TCRdb to 2017 to 2019). General notes on the study: In an earlier analysis of 450 to 750 of the donors, less than 350 Gb of sequence data and 100 million or so unique TCR beta sequences from some 170 million T cells were reported. Roughly 300 gigabases of sequencing data and approximately 92 million unique TCR sequences made up an early release that covered roughly 670 HLA-typed donors. Of the roughly 420 genotyped donors, over 80% were placed in the genetic ancestry cluster associated with self-reported Caucasian donors. The study aimed to test whether cataloging public T cell receptors could reveal signatures of past pathogen exposure. Using immunosequencing, the study profiled T cell repertoires from some 670 subjects and related those repertoires to cytomegalovirus serostatus. A separate validation cohort of 100 to 150 different subjects was used in addition to the roughly 700-subject first cohort. To predict cytomegalovirus infection status, the study combined high-throughput TCR immunosequencing, statistical association of individual TCRs with disease status, and machine learning. To study patterns of TCR occurrence, a later analysis re-analyzed previously published TCR beta repertoires from under 750 donors and added high-resolution HLA genotyping. Rather than using new phenotypic data, the later analysis identified candidate immune exposures from TCR beta sequences and from how often those sequences occurred across donors. To decide whether each TCR beta V gene segment behaved as functional or pseudogenic, an earlier analysis of some 540 of the donors relied on high-throughput TCR beta sequencing. Donor age, sex, ethnicity and CMV serostatus were collected together with the repertoire data. A later genetic analysis took genome-wide SNP genotypes for about 60% of the roughly 670 donors and used that subset as a discovery cohort. All discovery cohort repertoires had been generated on a single sequencing platform. Both class I and class II loci were covered by HLA typing, at four-digit resolution. The number of donors typed differed by locus, with about 629-640 for A, B, C, DRB1 and DQB1, more than 500 for DQA1, about 610 for DPA1, and some 450 for DPB1. Because of strong linkage in the cohort, five DR-DQ haplotypes were treated as single units for association and clustering. On average, about 240,000 unique TCR beta nucleotide sequences were sequenced per donor among fewer than 500 genotyped donors of the cohort, with roughly 18% of those sequences being non-productive. Here is what the overall study found, with its caveats: A further reported finding was that TCR beta sequences accurately predicted the HLA-A and HLA-B alleles for most subjects in the first cohort. According to a later analysis, parvovirus B19, influenza, CMV and Epstein-Barr virus appeared linked to several top co-occurrence clusters. Assigning TCR associations to individual alleles was difficult when HLA alleles, especially DR and DQ, strongly co-occurred. Because the 87-base-pair reads could not distinguish some IMGT-functional V segments, including TRBV6-2 and TRBV6-3, those segments were excluded. In a later genetic analysis, fewer N-insertions in productive TCRs were reported among donors in an Asian-associated ancestry cluster than the roughly 670-donor mean. The presence/absence analyses assumed that sequencing depth was roughly uniform across donors, and that assumption may not be true. Most CMV-associated TCR beta chains appeared to be HLA-restricted in a later analysis, and the HLA associations seemed to be driven largely by CMV exposure. In a later analysis, the rate of TCR association differed among HLA loci, with DRB1 alleles having the most associated TCRs and HLA-C alleles having the fewest. In an earlier analysis of some 550 of the donors, most TCR beta V segments were observed in productive rearrangements about 87% or about 30% of the time, broadly matching IMGT annotations. Because HLA typing was unavailable for some donors at each locus, only the typed subset was used in association tests. In a later analysis, some 17,000 TCR beta sequences were associated with specific HLA alleles at a false discovery rate of 0.05. A few of the identified cytomegalovirus-associated TCR beta chains were confirmed in vitro to be specific for cytomegalovirus antigens. A cluster of highly shared sequence variants was judged likely to be a technical artifact of the sequencing pipeline. Correlated functional status among segregating V segments might be attributable to linkage disequilibrium, but an unknown experimental factor could not be ruled out. The only immune exposure information available for the cohort was CMV serostatus. While some public TCRs were present in many individuals, most TCR sequences turned up only very rarely across donors. According to the authors, the approach could potentially be generalized to other disease states and immunological phenotypes. Only TCR beta chains were sequenced in this cohort, and the absence of alpha or paired-chain data limited detectable features. Compared with equally common non-associated chains, HLA-associated TCR beta chains in a later analysis were more clonally expanded and had lower generation probabilities. V-gene and J-gene trimming of TCR beta chains was associated with a missense DCLRE1C variant in a later genetic analysis, and the association was replicated in an independent cohort. The study gave a list of about 170 TCR beta chains associated with cytomegalovirus. The earlier analysis of about 600 of the donors excluded 15 to 20 rarely observed V segments, including chromosome 9 orphons, because counts were too low. Cytomegalovirus status was reported to be diagnosed by the classifier with high specificity and sensitivity in both the original and validation cohorts.

Libraries were prepared through the immunoSEQ multiplex PCR assay. For the multiplex PCR, a mixture combining 60 forward primers for TCR Vbeta segments and 13 reverse primers for TCR Jbeta segments was used. The CDR3 region of rearranged TCR beta genes was amplified from genomic DNA with a multiplex PCR assay. On the Illumina HiSeq System, the amplified TCR beta libraries were sequenced as 87-base-pair reads. The authors' pipeline ran thus. Across the 500 to 750 repertoires, a later analysis counted tens of millions of unique TCR beta chains, roughly 11 million of which were shared by at least two donors. A nearest-neighbor algorithm error-corrected the raw reads and collapsed the reads into unique sequences, merging closely related sequences to remove PCR and sequencing errors. CDR3 sequences were aligned to IMGT reference sequences to assign V, D and J gene segments. For a sequence to be retained, a match of at least six nucleotides to both a V gene segment and a J gene segment was required. A rearrangement counted as productive if the CDR3 had no stop codons and remained in frame with V and J, and every other rearrangement counted as non-productive. Following IMGT convention, CDR3 was defined as the stretch from the second conserved V-encoded cysteine up to the conserved J-encoded phenylalanine. The earlier analysis of 500 to 600 of the donors excluded sequences that lacked an unambiguous match to a single V gene segment. In an earlier analysis of about 590 of the donors, a V segment was called functional when productive rearrangements were above 56.7%, and segregating when the standard deviation between donors exceeded 5%. To diagnose cytomegalovirus status from the catalog of TCR beta chain sequences, a statistical classification framework was built. A later analysis assigned V and J genes by comparing TCR nucleotide sequences with IMGT/GENE-DB human TR gene sequences. Using the TCRdist pipeline, a later analysis assigned CDR3 sequences along with most-parsimonious VDJ recombination scenarios. In a later analysis, every TCR beta chain was defined by the combination of its CDR3 amino acid sequence and its V-gene family, and reads without a unique V-gene family were dropped. In a later analysis, fewer than 600 highly shared, low-generation-probability nucleotide sequences were removed to address suspected cross-contamination and a sequencing artifact. For each public chain, a later analysis derived a clonal expansion index from normalized ranks of inferred template counts within each repertoire. In a later analysis, generation probabilities were computed with a VDJ recombination model fitted to out-of-frame rearrangements, and the resulting probabilities were checked against IGoR. A later analysis scored TCR-TCR, TCR-HLA and TCR-CMV co-occurrence with hypergeometric tests, applying a repertoire-size bias correction to TCR pairs. A later analysis estimated false discovery rates by permuting HLA or CMV assignments 20 times. In a later analysis, co-occurring TCRs were grouped with DBSCAN, and TCRdist sequence similarity was added when clustering was performed within HLA-allele-positive subsets. For co-occurrence clustering, repertoires with fewer than 30,000 or more than 120,000 public chains were excluded, along with a handful of repertoires with anomalous nucleotide sharing. The source is immuneACCESS, and TCRdb retained only in-frame sequences with V and J called. Part of the clones is not carried over; for the studies checked, unresolved V genes explain less than half of this, and the remainder is unexplained. D and trimming were read from the DNA, whereas the V and J calls and clone size are those reported in that table. This sample comprises tens of thousands of clones, roughly 67% of them detected only once. The top ten hold approximately 21% of the sample.

Concerning this clone itself: Its antigen target is currently unknown. No much larger clonotype is one base removed from it; base qualities were not supplied.

There are 12 amino acids in the CDR3, from cysteine to phenylalanine inclusive. Of all the DNA, just the CDR3 is kept, 36 bases in frame from base 1. V drops 3 bases and J drops 11 bases, leaving 13 bases in between. The germline V gene (reference sequence) provides CDR1 SEHNR and CDR2 FQNEAQ. The cohort consisted of hundreds of healthy bone marrow donors. Cohort members were all nominally healthy when sampled, although unrecorded immune exposures were likely present. The donor was CMV seropositive and belonged to the group of 250 to 300 seropositive cohort members. Every donor gave a peripheral blood sample, and the peripheral blood mononuclear cells from that sample were used for TCR beta sequencing. The Qiagen DNeasy Blood Extraction Kit was used to extract genomic DNA from the blood cell samples.

The sample consisted of PBMCs. The clonotype originates from a woman in her forties or fifties in good health and CMV-seropositive. The rearranged chain carries TRBV7-9 and TRBJ1-1; a weak D assignment points to TRBD1 (6 bases agree). The nucleotides read TGTGCCAGCAGCTTGGAGGACAGTCGGGCTTTCTTT. Translated, it reads CASSLEDSRAFF.